This TCR beta chain is drawn from a study of cytomegalovirus exposure and HLA in healthy donors. 13 Jbeta primers and 60 Vbeta primers were used for the PCR. Authors' methods: An analysis performed later counted around 86 million unique TCR beta chains (approximately 12 million of them shared). The table came from immunoSEQ multiplex PCR; TCRdb's copy has only in-frame clones and leaves some out. V and J calls and clone size come straight from that table; D and trimming were deduced from the DNA. The profile shows about 140,000 clones, about 82% of them singletons. This clone turned up a few times. The sample was PBMCs. This clonotype originated in a male donor in good health and CMV-seronegative.

The CDR3 sequence is CASSLVVTDTQYF. CDR3 nucleotide sequence: TGCGCCAGCAGCTTGGTAGTCACAGATACGCAGTATTTT. The chain joins TRBV5-1 to TRBJ2-3; no definite D call. In germline, CDR1 is SGHRS, CDR2 YFSETQ. This CDR3 spans 13 amino acids. V was shortened by 0 bases and J by 2 bases, with 4 bases between the two germline ends.